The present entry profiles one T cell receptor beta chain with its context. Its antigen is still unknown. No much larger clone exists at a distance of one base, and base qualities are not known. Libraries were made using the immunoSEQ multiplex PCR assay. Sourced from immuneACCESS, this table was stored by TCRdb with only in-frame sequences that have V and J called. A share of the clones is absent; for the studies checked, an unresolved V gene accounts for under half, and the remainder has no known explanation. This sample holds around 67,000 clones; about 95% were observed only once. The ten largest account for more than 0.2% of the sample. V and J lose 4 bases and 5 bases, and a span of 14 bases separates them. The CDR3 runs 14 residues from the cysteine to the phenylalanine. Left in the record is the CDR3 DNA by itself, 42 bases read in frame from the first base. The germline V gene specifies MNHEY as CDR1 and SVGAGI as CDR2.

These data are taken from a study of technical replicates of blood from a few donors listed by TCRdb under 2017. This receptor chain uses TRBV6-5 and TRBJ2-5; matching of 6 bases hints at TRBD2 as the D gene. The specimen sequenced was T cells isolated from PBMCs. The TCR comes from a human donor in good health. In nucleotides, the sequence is TGTGCCAGCAGTTCCCCGATAGGGAGGGAGACCCAGTACTTC. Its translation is CASSSPIGRETQYF.